The 17 T cell receptor beta chains presented below share a single source sample, sequenced in a study of cytomegalovirus exposure and HLA in healthy donors. The primer mix had 60 Vbeta and 13 Jbeta primers. Data came from immunoSEQ multiplex PCR; TCRdb stores just in-frame clones and leaves some out. The sample contains 100,000 or so clones, roughly 80% of which appear only once. Specimen: PBMCs. The receptors originated from a male donor in good health and CMV-seropositive.

The genes are TRBV19 and TRBJ1-1, with 7 bases matching TRBD1. The CDR3 runs to 14 residues. With 2 bases clipped from V and 7 bases from J, the junction kept 7 bases outside the gene matches. The germline V gene encodes CDR1 LNHDA and CDR2 SQIVND (reference sequence). In DNA form, the CDR3 reads TGTGCCAGTAGTATAATCGGACAGGACTGTGAAGCTTTCTTT. This codes for CASSIIGQDCEAFF.

The chain carries TRBV5-4 and TRBJ2-1, with 8 positions matching TRBD2. Germline assignment: CDR1 SGHNT and CDR2 YYREEE (reference sequence). The CDR3 loop spans 13 amino acids. V shed 4 bases, J shed 9 bases, and the junction held 6 bases outside the gene matches. This chain's CDR3 is CASSASLAGEQFF. Here the CDR3 DNA reads TGTGCCAGCAGCGCCTCTCTAGCGGGTGAGCAGTTCTTC.

This clone was detected a few times. It is likely a read error: a sequence one base away is far more abundant. This sequence joins TRBV7-2 and TRBJ1-3; D might be TRBD1 (5 bases). This CDR3 comprises 18 residues. V lost 5 bases and J 0 bases, leaving 20 bases between the germline ends. The germline V gene encodes CDR1 SGHTA and CDR2 FQGNSA. CDR3 DNA: TGTGCCAGCAGCCAAGATCCCTTGAGAAGGGGCTCTGGAAACACCATATATTTT. This sequence encodes CASSQDPLRRGSGNTIYF. The complete variable domain, with remaining parts taken from reference TRBV7-2 and TRBJ1-3, reads GAGVSQSPSNKVTEKGKDVELRCDPISGHTALYWYRQSLGQGLEFLIYFQGNSAPDKSGLPSDRFSAERTGGSVSTLTIQRTQQEDSAVYLCASSQDPLRRGSGNTIYFGEGSWLTVV.

In this sample, this clone turned up a few times. The genes are TRBV5-8 and TRBJ1-1; the D is unclear. Looked up from germline, CDR1 is SGHTS and CDR2 is YDEGEE. The CDR3 is made up of 13 amino acids. V was pared by 4 bases and J by 1 base, with 8 bases between. Here the CDR3 DNA reads TGTGCCAGCAGCCCTACCCAGAACACTGAAGCTTTCTTT. Its protein product is CASSPTQNTEAFF.

V usage is TRBV4-2 and J usage is TRBJ1-1; tentatively, D is TRBD1 (6 bases). CDR3 length: 13 residues. Trimming cost V 4 bases and J 8 bases, with 14 bases left between them. CDR1 is LGHNA and CDR2 is YNFKEQ in the germline V gene. The CDR3 spells CASSLDETGEAFF. DNA of the CDR3: TGTGCCAGCAGCCTAGACGAGACAGGCGAAGCTTTCTTT.

The chain is built from TRBV6-1 and TRBJ1-6, with 7 bases aligning to TRBD1. The CDR3 is 15 amino acids. The V gene end was trimmed by 8 bases and the J gene end by 7 bases; junction bases not matched to a gene: 11. Germline V gene sequence: CDR1 MNHNS, CDR2 SASEGT. The CDR3 coding sequence is TGTGCCAGCGGATTAAGGGGACAGTTGAATTCACCCCTCCACTTT. Translation: CASGLRGQLNSPLHF.

The chain couples TRBV2 to TRBJ2-3; 14 positions match TRBD2. J was trimmed by 0 bases and V by 4 bases; bases with no gene match: 18. The germline CDR1 and CDR2 sequences are SNHLY and FYNNEI. The length of the CDR3 is 22 residues. The CDR3 loop is CASSGFGRTSGGIRASTDTQYF. In nucleotides, the CDR3 is TGTGCCAGCAGTGGCTTCGGGAGGACTAGCGGGGGGATACGGGCTAGCACAGATACGCAGTATTTT.

V usage is TRBV21-1 and J usage is TRBJ1-4; TRBD1, the table's D call, was not compared with the DNA. TRBV21-1 is labeled a pseudogene. CDR3 length: 12 amino acids. CDR3 sequence reads: CASDRVREKLFF. Here the CDR3 DNA reads TGTGCCAGCGACAGGGTTAGGGAAAAACTGTTTTTT.

V gene TRBV28 combines with J gene TRBJ1-2; TRBD1 is a possible D gene (6 bases). The CDR3 has 16 amino acids. V lost 5 bases, J lost 12 bases, and 28 bases lay in between. Germline V lookup: CDR1 MDHEN, CDR2 SYDVKM. The CDR3 DNA follows: TGTGCCAGCAGTCCCTTCCCGCTCTGGACAGAGAAGACCCACACCTTC. Translation: CASSPFPLWTEKTHTF.

This chain joins TRBV5-6 and TRBJ2-3; the match to TRBD2 covers 8 bases. J lost 4 bases, V lost 2 bases, and 6 bases had no gene match. The CDR3 loop spans 15 amino acids. The germline gives CDR1 SGHDT, CDR2 YYEEEE. CDR3 region: CASSLNSGRADTQYF. In nucleotides, the CDR3 is TGTGCCAGCAGCTTAAACTCCGGGAGGGCAGATACGCAGTATTTT.

In regard to this clone: The sample carries other DNA sequences with the same CDR3. CDR3 bases: TGTGCCAGCAGTTCGGGACAGGGGAACTATGGCTACACCTTC. Its protein product is CASSSGQGNYGYTF. The chain links TRBV5-6 to TRBJ1-2, with 10 bases matching TRBD1. The CDR3 covers 14 residues. Germline CDR1 and CDR2: SGHDT and YYEEEE. The V and J ends lost 5 bases and 2 bases, in that order; junction bases with no gene match: 3. Using reference TRBV5-6 and TRBJ1-2 for the parts outside the CDR3, the full variable domain is DAGVTQSPTHLIKTRGQQVTLRCSPKSGHDTVSWYQQALGQGPQFIFQYYEEEERQRGNFPDRFSGHQFPNYSSELNVNALLLGDSALYLCASSSGQGNYGYTFGSGTRLTVV.

This chain joins TRBV7-9 and TRBJ2-7, with a possible D match to TRBD2 (5 bases). The CDR3 runs 15 residues. The germline CDR1 and CDR2 sequences are SEHNR and FQNEAQ (reference sequence). V shed 2 bases and J shed 5 bases, with 16 bases lying between them. The CDR3 DNA sequence: TGTGCCAGCAGCTTAACCTTCCGGGGTACCCACGAGCAGTACTTC. Translation: CASSLTFRGTHEQYF.

The chain is built from TRBV21-1 and TRBJ2-2; TRBD2 was called by the table and not checked on the DNA. TRBV21-1 is assigned pseudogene status. The CDR3 runs to 17 residues. CDR3 in DNA: TGTGCCAGCAGCAAAGGTGATAACAGGGAGGGCACCGGGGAGCTGTTTTTT. This codes for CASSKGDNREGTGELFF.

Only a few counts were recorded for this clone. The chain carries TRBV11-1 and TRBJ2-7; perhaps TRBD1 as D (6 bases). Trimming removed 1 base at V and 2 bases at J, with 9 bases between. The CDR3 runs 14 residues. Germline V gives CDR1 SGHAT, CDR2 FQDESV (reference sequence). DNA for the CDR3: TGTGCCAGCAGCTTAGACAGGGCCGCCTACGAGCAGTACTTC. This translates into CASSLDRAAYEQYF.

This clone was found a few times. The chain uses TRBV2 and TRBJ1-1, with TRBD1 as a possible D gene (5 bases). V dropped 7 bases and J dropped 0 bases, with 12 bases sitting between them. The length of the CDR3 is 14 residues. Germline V gives CDR1 SNHLY, CDR2 FYNNEI. CDR3 protein: CASKRQTLNTEAFF. DNA of the CDR3: TGTGCCAGCAAAAGACAGACTCTGAACACTGAAGCTTTCTTT.

The V call is TRBV10-1, the J call TRBJ2-5; 10 nucleotides line up with TRBD1. J was trimmed by 3 bases and V by 3 bases; bases with no gene match: 4. The CDR3 totals 15 residues. Germline CDR1 is WNHNN and CDR2 is SYGVQD (reference sequence). CDR3 amino acids: CASSDGQGGKETQYF. CDR3 bases: TGCGCCAGCAGTGACGGACAGGGGGGGAAAGAGACCCAGTACTTC.

The chain carries TRBV7-9 and TRBJ1-2, with a possible D match to TRBD1 (5 bases). This CDR3 is 13 amino acids long. The germline V and J ends were trimmed by 2 bases and 8 bases, with 12 bases remaining between them. Germline CDR1 SEHNR, CDR2 FQNEAQ (reference sequence). CDR3 in amino acids: CASSLWWGEGYTF. The CDR3 DNA sequence: TGTGCCAGCAGCTTATGGTGGGGGGAAGGCTACACCTTC.